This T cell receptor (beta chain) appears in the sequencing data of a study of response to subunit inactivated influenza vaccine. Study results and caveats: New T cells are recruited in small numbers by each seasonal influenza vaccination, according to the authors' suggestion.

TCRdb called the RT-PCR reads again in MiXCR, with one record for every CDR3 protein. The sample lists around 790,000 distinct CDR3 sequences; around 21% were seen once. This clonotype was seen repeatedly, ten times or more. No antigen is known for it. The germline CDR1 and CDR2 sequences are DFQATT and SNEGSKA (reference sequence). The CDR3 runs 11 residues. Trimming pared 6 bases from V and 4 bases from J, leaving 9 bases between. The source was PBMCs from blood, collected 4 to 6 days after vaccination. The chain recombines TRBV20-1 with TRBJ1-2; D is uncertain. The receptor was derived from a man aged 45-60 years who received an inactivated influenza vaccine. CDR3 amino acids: CSANDGYGYTF. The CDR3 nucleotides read TGCAGTGCCAATGATGGCTATGGCTACACCTTC.